The clone carrying this T cell receptor beta chain has just a few counts. Its antigen is still unknown. The CDR3 extends over 14 amino acids. The junction had 4 bases not matched to a gene; V was cut back by 4 bases and J by 1 base. CDR1 and CDR2 from the germline V gene are MNHEY and SVGAGI. These data originate in a study of cytomegalovirus exposure and HLA in healthy donors. Findings and caveats of the study: Clonal expansion, a later analysis showed, was greater in HLA-associated TCR beta chains than in equally common others. Later on, an analysis showed TCR association rates differing by HLA locus, with DRB1 the most and HLA-C the fewest.

The PCR had 60 Vbeta and 13 Jbeta primers. Assay: immunoSEQ multiplex PCR; the TCRdb copy retains only in-frame clones and omits some. The sample carries 120,000 to 150,000 clones, under 85% recorded once. Sequencing was performed on PBMCs. The clonotype was recovered from a woman aged 40 to 50 in good health and CMV-seropositive. The chain recombines TRBV6-5 with TRBJ2-7; TRBD1 matches at 7 bases. CDR3 region: CASSWDSLSYEQYF. Here the CDR3 DNA reads TGTGCCAGCAGTTGGGACAGTCTATCCTACGAGCAGTACTTC.